Each of the 32 T cell receptor beta chains below was sequenced from the same sample in a study of regulatory T cells in long-lasting Graves disease. Time point in this sample: persistent/refractory GD, antithyroid drugs over 5 years with positive TRAb. The TCR library used RNA extracted from PBMCs. Libraries of TCR beta came from iRepertoire HTBI primers plus Arm-PCR of CDR3 regions. Using its own MiXCR run on the multiplex PCR reads, TCRdb lists one record per CDR3 protein. Seen here are over 650,000 distinct CDR3 sequences, around 32% observed once, and the top ten hold roughly 41%. Sequenced material: peripheral blood mononuclear cells (PBMCs), taken when the disease was refractory, from a patient treated with antithyroid drugs. These receptor sequences come from a female donor with Graves disease.

This clonotype was counted only a few times. This clone may be a read error of a much larger clone one base away. CDR3 sequence reads: CASSEAVRGNTEAFF. DNA for the CDR3: TGTGCCAGCAGTGAAGCCGTCAGGGGGAACACTGAAGCTTTCTTT. This chain connects TRBV2 to TRBJ1-1, with TRBD1 as a possible D gene (6 bases). V shed 0 bases and J shed 1 base, with 9 bases lying between them. CDR3 length: 15 amino acids. The germline CDR1 and CDR2 sequences are SNHLY and FYNNEI.

J is TRBJ1-2 and V is TRBV12-3 or TRBV12-4, with 8 bases that match TRBD1. This CDR3 has 14 residues. The V segment lost 6 bases and the J segment 1 base; nucleotides outside the gene matches: 4. CDR3 bases: TGTGCCAGCAGAAGGACAGGGCTTAACTATGGCTACACCTTC. Amino acid sequence: CASRRTGLNYGYTF.

This clonotype was seen more than once but under ten times. This rearrangement joins TRBV7-3 to TRBJ1-1; a possible D gene is TRBD1 (6 bases). This CDR3 has 14 residues. The germline V and J ends were trimmed by 3 bases and 2 bases, with 10 bases remaining between them. Germline lookup yields CDR1 SGHTA and CDR2 FQGTGA. CDR3 nucleotides: TGTGCCAGCAGCTTGCAGGGACACAACACTGAAGCTTTCTTT. Its translation is CASSLQGHNTEAFF. The whole variable domain, remainder taken from reference TRBV7-3 and TRBJ1-1, is GAGVSQTPSNKVTEKGKYVELRCDPISGHTALYWYRQSLGQGPEFLIYFQGTGAADDSGLPNDRFFAVRPEGSVSTLKIQRTERGDSAVYLCASSLQGHNTEAFFGQGTRLTVV.

This clonotype was detected a few times. The chain has TRBV12-5 and TRBJ2-6; 11 positions match TRBD2. Looked up from germline, CDR1 is LGHNT and CDR2 is FRNRAP. V shed 6 bases and J 2 bases; nucleotides not matched to a gene: 9. The CDR3 contains 18 residues. The CDR3 here is CASGPRIAGGPGANVLTF. The CDR3 DNA reads as TGTGCTAGTGGCCCGAGGATAGCGGGAGGGCCTGGGGCCAACGTCCTGACTTTC.

V and J are TRBV5-1 and TRBJ1-2, with D possibly TRBD1 on 5 matching bases. The CDR3 extends over 14 amino acids. CDR1 and CDR2 (germline): SGHRS, YFSETQ. Trimming pared 0 bases from V and 3 bases from J, leaving 9 bases between. The CDR3 bases are TGCGCCAGCAGCTTGGCTCAGGGTCACTATGGCTACACCTTC. This translates into CASSLAQGHYGYTF.

The chain recombines TRBV19 with TRBJ2-1; no clear D gene. The CDR3 loop spans 14 amino acids. V lost 1 base and J 9 bases, leaving 13 bases between the germline ends. Germline values: CDR1 LNHDA, CDR2 SQIVND (reference sequence). The CDR3 loop reads CASSIGEEVGEQFF. The CDR3 nucleotides are TGTGCCAGTAGTATAGGCGAAGAAGTGGGTGAGCAGTTCTTC.

The rearrangement joins TRBV30 to TRBJ1-2, with D possibly TRBD1 on 5 matching bases. The germline V gene encodes CDR1 GTSNPN and CDR2 SVGIG (reference sequence). The CDR3 sequence is 13 residues long. Trimming shortened V by 8 bases and J by 8 bases, and 21 bases separated the two germline ends. CDR3 sequence reads: CARAYPGRGGYTF. CDR3 nucleotides: TGTGCCCGAGCCTACCCAGGGCGCGGAGGCTACACCTTC.

This clonotype was detected ten times or more. The chain is built from TRBV27 and TRBJ2-7; 8 nucleotides match TRBD2. CDR3 length: 17 amino acids. Per the germline V gene, CDR1 is MNHEY and CDR2 is SMNVEV (reference sequence). Trimming cost V 4 bases and J 3 bases; bases outside gene matches: 14. The chain's CDR3 is CASSSITFSGENYEQYF. The CDR3 DNA follows: TGTGCCAGCAGTTCGATCACATTTAGCGGGGAAAACTACGAGCAGTACTTC.

V and J are TRBV7-2 and TRBJ1-1; no definite D call. Per the germline V gene, CDR1 is SGHTA and CDR2 is FQGNSA. Trimming cost V 5 bases and J 3 bases, with 13 bases left between them. The CDR3 length is 14 residues. CDR3 sequence: CASSLPGKYTEAFF. CDR3 sequence (DNA): TGTGCCAGCAGCCTCCCGGGAAAGTACACTGAAGCTTTCTTT. Together with reference TRBV7-2 and TRBJ1-1, the CDR3 gives the full variable domain: GAGVSQSPSNKVTEKGKDVELRCDPISGHTALYWYRQSLGQGLEFLIYFQGNSAPDKSGLPSDRFSAERTGGSVSTLTIQRTQQEDSAVYLCASSLPGKYTEAFFGQGTRLTVV.

This clonotype showed up just a few times. The gene calls are TRBV20-1 and TRBJ2-7; 12 nucleotides match TRBD1. Losses at the gene ends were 6 bases for V and 5 bases for J; bases not matched to a gene: 8. Looked up from germline, CDR1 is DFQATT and CDR2 is SNEGSKA (reference sequence). This CDR3 spans 14 amino acids. Here the CDR3 reads CSAQRDRGRDEQYF. DNA of the CDR3: TGCAGTGCCCAGCGGGACAGGGGGCGCGACGAGCAGTACTTC.

V usage is TRBV13 and J usage is TRBJ1-1; 7 bases align to TRBD1. The CDR3 runs to 15 residues. Germline V gives CDR1 PRHDT, CDR2 FYEKMQ (reference sequence). V lost 4 bases to trimming and J lost 4 bases; unmatched junction nucleotides: 9. The CDR3 reads CASSSGLTGVTEAFF. CDR3 bases: TGTGCCAGCAGCTCGGGATTAACAGGGGTCACTGAAGCTTTCTTT.

The chain employs TRBV12-3 or TRBV12-4 and TRBJ2-2; weak D call: TRBD2 (6 bases). V lost 3 bases and J 7 bases, leaving 12 bases between the germline ends. The CDR3 has 14 residues. This CDR3 reads CASSFGGWGGELFF. The CDR3 DNA is TGTGCCAGCAGTTTTGGAGGGTGGGGCGGGGAGCTGTTTTTT.

The chain employs TRBV19 and TRBJ1-1, with D uncertain. This CDR3 is 12 amino acids long. With 5 bases removed from V and 6 bases from J, the gap between germline ends came to 10 bases. Germline CDR1 reads LNHDA; CDR2 reads SQIVND (reference sequence). In DNA form, the CDR3 reads TGTGCCAGTAGTGTCGGGAGGGCTGAAGCTTTCTTT. Translation gives CASSVGRAEAFF.

As DNA, the CDR3 is TGTGCCAGCAGTTCCGGGGCCGGGGAAACGCAGCCCCAGCATTTT. Its protein is CASSSGAGETQPQHF. The chain couples TRBV28 to TRBJ1-5; tentatively, D is TRBD1 (5 bases). The V gene lost 4 bases and the J gene lost 7 bases, with 17 bases spanning the gap. The germline gives CDR1 MDHEN, CDR2 SYDVKM. CDR3 length: 15 residues.

This clonotype was detected ten times or more. The genes are TRBV6-2 or TRBV6-3 and TRBJ1-1; TRBD1 matches 7 bases. The length of the CDR3 is 14 residues. CDR1 and CDR2 from the germline V gene are MNHEY and SVGEGT. J gave up 1 base and V 6 bases, and 5 bases lay outside the gene matches. The CDR3 here is CASRPGQANTEAFF. The CDR3 DNA reads TGTGCCAGCAGACCCGGACAGGCGAACACTGAAGCTTTCTTT.

This clonotype appeared a few times. The chain recombines TRBV5-1 with TRBJ1-1, with 9 bases that match TRBD1. Trimming took 4 bases from V and 3 from J; bases not matched to a gene: 7. The CDR3 length is 15 residues. Germline V CDR1 and CDR2: SGHRS, YFSETQ. The CDR3 DNA follows: TGCGCCAGCAGCACTCTACAGGGGGCCCACACTGAAGCTTTCTTT. Amino acid sequence: CASSTLQGAHTEAFF.

The V gene is TRBV6-1, the J gene TRBJ2-7; TRBD2 agrees at 9 bases. The V gene's germline CDR1 is MNHNS and CDR2 SASEGT. V dropped 6 bases and J dropped 2; count of bases not matched to a gene: 17. This CDR3 is built from 18 residues. CDR3: CASRIAGEGPTGAYEQYF. CDR3 sequence (DNA): TGTGCCAGCAGAATAGCGGGAGAGGGACCTACGGGGGCCTACGAGCAGTACTTC.

This clonotype was observed many times. The chain uses TRBV6-1 and TRBJ2-5, with 7 bases that match TRBD2. The CDR3 is made up of 13 amino acids. V lost 5 bases to trimming and J lost 4 bases; unmatched junction nucleotides: 4. CDR1 and CDR2 from the germline V gene are MNHNS and SASEGT. The CDR3 protein is CASSTGLRETQYF. CDR3 nucleotide sequence: TGTGCCAGCAGTACGGGACTACGAGAGACCCAGTACTTC.

This chain uses TRBV20-1 with TRBJ1-1; 10 positions match TRBD1. The junction had 7 bases not matched to a gene; V was cut back by 5 bases and J by 4 bases. Looked up from germline, CDR1 is DFQATT and CDR2 is SNEGSKA (reference sequence). CDR3 length: 14 amino acids. CDR3 in amino acids: CSAFRTGGVTEAFF. CDR3 in DNA: TGCAGTGCTTTCCGGACAGGGGGTGTCACTGAAGCTTTCTTT.

Only a few counts were recorded for this clonotype. One end of the junction does not line up with germline, which may come from a read error. The rearrangement uses TRBV7-3 and TRBJ2-7; 9 nucleotides agree with TRBD2. CDR1 and CDR2 from the germline V gene are SGHTA and FQGTGA. The CDR3 is made up of 15 amino acids. The CDR3 sequence: CASSQVPSGTYEQYF. The CDR3 DNA reads as TGCGCCAGCAGCCAAGTGCCTAGCGGGACCTACGAGCAGTACTTC.

Many counts were recorded for this clonotype. The V and J genes are TRBV28 and TRBJ2-5, with no clear D. Trimming removed 7 bases at V and 0 bases at J, with 3 bases between. There are 11 residues in the CDR3. CDR1 is MDHEN and CDR2 is SYDVKM in the germline V gene. The CDR3: CASTDQETQYF. The DNA for the CDR3 is TGTGCCAGCACAGACCAAGAGACCCAGTACTTC.

This clonotype has at least ten counts. The chain joins TRBV2 to TRBJ1-1; D gene unclear. CDR1 is SNHLY and CDR2 is FYNNEI in the germline V gene. V was pared by 2 bases and J by 1 base, with 5 bases between. This CDR3 has 13 amino acids. CDR3 in DNA: TGTGCCAGCAGTGAAAACAGGAACACTGAAGCTTTCTTT. Translated, it gives CASSENRNTEAFF.

V and J are TRBV14 and TRBJ2-2; 8 bases agree with TRBD1. Germline CDR1 and CDR2: SGHDN and FVKESK. The CDR3 has 17 amino acids. Trimming at V came to 0 bases and at J to 6 bases, leaving 9 bases not matched to a gene. This CDR3 reads CASSQDSQGALPGELFF. Written as DNA, the CDR3 is TGTGCCAGCAGCCAAGATTCGCAGGGGGCATTACCCGGGGAGCTGTTTTTT.

The chain couples TRBV30 to TRBJ1-5; D call uncertain. V was cut by 1 base and J by 4 bases, with 11 bases left in between. Germline loops: CDR1 GTSNPN, CDR2 SVGIG (reference sequence). This CDR3 comprises 14 residues. The CDR3 DNA reads TGTGCCTGGAGTGGTGGCGGGTTAAATCAGCCCCAGCATTTT. This sequence encodes CAWSGGGLNQPQHF. Full variable domain (outside the CDR3, taken from reference TRBV30 and TRBJ1-5): SQTIHQWPATLVQPVGSPLSLECTVEGTSNPNLYWYRQAAGRGLQLLFYSVGIGQISSEVPQNLSASRPQDRQFILSSKKLLLSDSGFYLCAWSGGGLNQPQHFGDGTRLSIL.

The rearrangement joins TRBV6-5 to TRBJ1-2; D call uncertain. V shed 2 bases and J shed 4 bases, with 8 bases lying between them. This CDR3 contains 13 residues. From germline, CDR1 is MNHEY and CDR2 SVGAGI. CDR3 residues: CASSYGAGYGYTF. Here the CDR3 DNA reads TGTGCCAGCAGTTACGGAGCAGGCTATGGCTACACCTTC.

The chain combines TRBV6-1 with TRBJ2-3, with D possibly being TRBD1 (6 bases). This CDR3 contains 15 residues. V was pared by 7 bases and J by 2 bases, with 16 bases between. Germline V gives CDR1 MNHNS, CDR2 SASEGT. CDR3 region: CASIDLRGPTDTQYF. The CDR3 DNA reads TGTGCCAGCATCGACCTCAGGGGTCCCACAGATACGCAGTATTTT.

This clonotype was found many times. CDR3 coding DNA: TGTGCCAGCAGCCAATCGAGGGAGACCCAGTACTTC. The encoded protein is CASSQSRETQYF. V gene TRBV3-1 combines with J gene TRBJ2-5; D call uncertain. The germline V gene has CDR1 LGHDT and CDR2 YNNKEL (reference sequence). This CDR3 has 12 amino acids. V shed 2 bases and J shed 5 bases, with 6 bases lying between them.

The rearrangement joins TRBV29-1 to TRBJ1-1; perhaps TRBD1 as D (5 bases). The CDR3 is made up of 13 amino acids. The V and J ends lost 7 bases and 2 bases respectively, with 14 bases between them. Germline CDR1 and CDR2: SQVTM and ANQGSEA. CDR3: CSAPDTINTEAFF. Here the CDR3 DNA reads TGCAGCGCACCGGACACAATAAACACTGAAGCTTTCTTT.

The genes are TRBV10-3 and TRBJ2-7, with D maybe TRBD2 (5 bases). Germline V gene data show CDR1 as ENHRY and CDR2 as SYGVKD. Trimming took off 7 bases at V and 7 bases at J, with 11 bases between the two ends. This CDR3 is built from 11 residues. CDR3 sequence reads: CAINGAEEQYF. CDR3 sequence (DNA): TGTGCCATCAACGGAGCGGAAGAGCAGTACTTC.

This clonotype was seen at least ten times. The chain carries TRBV28 and TRBJ1-6; unclear D gene. Trimming took 5 bases from V and 8 from J, leaving 13 bases between them. CDR1 and CDR2 (germline): MDHEN, SYDVKM. The CDR3 covers 14 residues. CDR3 region: CASSALRGHSPLHF. The CDR3 nucleotides read TGTGCCAGCAGTGCCCTCCGCGGCCATTCACCCCTCCACTTT. Full variable domain (rest looked up from reference TRBV28 and TRBJ1-6): DVKVTQSSRYLVKRTGEKVFLECVQDMDHENMFWYRQDPGLGLRLIYFSYDVKMKEKGDIPEGYSVSREKKERFSLILESASTNQTSMYLCASSALRGHSPLHFGNGTRLTVT.

This sequence joins TRBV6-2 or TRBV6-3 and TRBJ1-4, with D unclear. Per germline, CDR1 MNHEY and CDR2 SVGEGT. Between the trimmed V and J ends, which lost 0 bases and 5 bases, there was a span of 13 bases. The CDR3 is 16 residues long. CDR3 amino acids: CASSYSDRALNEKLFF. In DNA, the CDR3 is TGTGCCAGCAGTTACTCGGACCGGGCCCTAAATGAAAAACTGTTTTTT.

This chain connects TRBV6-1 to TRBJ1-1; no firm D call. The CDR3 has 13 residues. Germline V CDR1 and CDR2: MNHNS, SASEGT. Trimming left V 0 bases short and J 6 bases short, with 8 bases between. The CDR3 loop reads CASSEAWTPEAFF. In DNA form, the CDR3 reads TGTGCCAGCAGTGAAGCGTGGACTCCTGAAGCTTTCTTT.